One sample yielded the 9 T cell receptor beta chains listed below, sequenced in a study of T cells in Graves' hyperthyroidism and ophthalmopathy. RNA transcripts provided the source from which TCR beta CDR3 regions were amplified. Researchers ran a first-round RT-PCR on the TCR CDR3 using the HTBI primer set. TCRdb itself ran the multiplex PCR reads through MiXCR, one entry per CDR3 protein. Here the sample spans fewer than 550,000 distinct CDR3 sequences, 15% to 19% being singletons. Specimen: blood. Receptor source: a woman aged 18 to 35 with Graves' hyperthyroidism.

In its sample, this clonotype was seen many times. The rearrangement links TRBV12-3 or TRBV12-4 to TRBJ1-4; D may be TRBD1 (5 bases). The V and J ends lost 5 bases and 8 bases respectively, with 15 bases between them. CDR3 size: 14 residues. For the CDR3, the DNA is TGTGCCAGCAGTCCTTTCGACTCAGGGGAAAAACTGTTTTTT. It yields the protein CASSPFDSGEKLFF.

In its sample, this clonotype was seen many times. V and J are TRBV15 and TRBJ1-1; D ambiguous. Germline V lookup: CDR1 LNHNV, CDR2 YYDKDF (reference sequence). V lost 0 bases and J 3 bases, leaving 17 bases between the germline ends. There are 17 residues in the CDR3. In DNA, the CDR3 is TGTGCCACCAGCAGAGATCCCCGAGACCGAATCTACACTGAAGCTTTCTTT. Translated: CATSRDPRDRIYTEAFF.

This clonotype was seen ten or more times. The chain recombines TRBV12-3 or TRBV12-4 with TRBJ1-4; D gene ambiguous. This CDR3 contains 13 residues. Trimming stripped 6 bases from V and 7 bases from J, with 12 bases between. In nucleotides, the CDR3 is TGTGCCAGCAGCCGGATGTGGGGTGAAAAACTGTTTTTT. Amino acids: CASSRMWGEKLFF.

This clonotype was recorded only once. J is TRBJ2-7 and V is TRBV5-4, with TRBD2 matching 7 bases. Near its end, the DNA agrees better with TRBJ2-1, so the J call may be wrong. CDR1 and CDR2 from the germline V gene are SGHNT and YYREEE (reference sequence). The length of the CDR3 is 18 residues. CDR3 sequence reads: CASSRGGAAGLSSYEQFF. The CDR3 coding sequence is TGTGCCAGCAGCCGGGGAGGGGCAGCGGGGTTGAGCTCCTACGAGCAGTTCTTC.

Many counts were recorded for this clonotype. The rearrangement links TRBV2 to TRBJ2-3; 8 nucleotides match TRBD1. Germline-derived CDR1 and CDR2 are SNHLY and FYNNEI. J gave up 3 bases and V 7 bases, and 9 bases lay outside the gene matches. This CDR3 spans 15 amino acids. Here the CDR3 reads CASTQGALGTDTQYF. The CDR3 coding sequence is TGTGCCAGCACCCAGGGGGCTCTTGGGACAGATACGCAGTATTTT.

The sample holds many counts of this clonotype. The chain employs TRBV12-3 or TRBV12-4 and TRBJ2-3; the D gene is possibly TRBD2 (6 bases). The V gene lost 6 bases and the J gene lost 0 bases, with 10 bases spanning the gap. This CDR3 contains 14 residues. The DNA of the CDR3 is TGTGCCAGCAGGTTCAGCGGGAGCACAGATACGCAGTATTTT. Translated, it gives CASRFSGSTDTQYF.

This clonotype was picked up many times. The chain recombines TRBV6-1 with TRBJ2-3; 12 positions match TRBD2. The CDR3 has 16 amino acids. Germline values: CDR1 MNHNS, CDR2 SASEGT. The V and J ends lost 0 bases and 4 bases, in that order; junction bases with no gene match: 2. The CDR3 nucleotides read TGTGCCAGCAGTGAAGCGCTAGCGGGGGGGCCAGATACGCAGTATTTT. Encoded protein: CASSEALAGGPDTQYF.

The gene calls are TRBV6-1 and TRBJ2-3, with 7 bases matching TRBD1. From germline, CDR1 is MNHNS and CDR2 SASEGT. J lost 2 bases, V lost 5 bases, and 10 bases had no gene match. This CDR3 region has 16 residues. CDR3 sequence (DNA): TGTGCCAGCAGTAAACGACAGGGAATCCCCACAGATACGCAGTATTTT. Protein product: CASSKRQGIPTDTQYF.

The genes are TRBV2 and TRBJ2-5, with TRBD2 matching 15 bases. CDR3 length equals 18 residues. V lost 7 bases to trimming and J lost 4 bases; unmatched junction nucleotides: 13. Per germline, CDR1 SNHLY and CDR2 FYNNEI. The CDR3 protein is CASTSPGTSGRQGETQYF. CDR3 coding DNA: TGTGCCAGCACATCCCCCGGGACTAGCGGGAGGCAGGGAGAGACCCAGTACTTC.